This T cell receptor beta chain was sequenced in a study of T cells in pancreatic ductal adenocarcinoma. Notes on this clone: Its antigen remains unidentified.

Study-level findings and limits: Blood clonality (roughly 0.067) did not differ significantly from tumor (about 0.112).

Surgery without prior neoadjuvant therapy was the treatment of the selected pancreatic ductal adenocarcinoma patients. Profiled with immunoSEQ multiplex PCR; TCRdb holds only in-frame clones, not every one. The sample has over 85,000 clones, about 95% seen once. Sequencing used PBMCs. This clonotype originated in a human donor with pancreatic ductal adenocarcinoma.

The CDR3 region is CASSSRTSPSQETQYF. The CDR3 DNA sequence: TGTGCCAGCAGCTCAAGGACTTCTCCAAGCCAAGAGACCCAGTACTTC. The chain links TRBV5-6 to TRBJ2-5; weak D call: TRBD2 (5 bases). The CDR3 loop spans 16 amino acids. The germline V gene encodes CDR1 SGHDT and CDR2 YYEEEE. The ends were cut back, 3 bases at V and 1 base at J, with 16 bases in the middle.